This TCR beta chain is drawn from a study of cytomegalovirus exposure and HLA in healthy donors. Study observations and caveats: Whilst most TCR sequences proved rare, a subset of public TCRs occurred across many donors.

Samples came from healthy bone marrow donors. Nominally healthy donors provided the samples, though records likely missed some immune exposures. Concerning this clone: Antigen unknown.

The PCR employed 60 Vbeta primers together with 13 Jbeta primers. Using immunoSEQ multiplex PCR, the repertoire was profiled, and TCRdb retains in-frame clones only, with some absent. The sample includes 90,000 to 100,000 clones, around two thirds of them seen just once. The receptor was isolated from a male donor in good health and CMV-seronegative. Sequencing used PBMCs.

CDR3: CASRTGTEETQYF. As DNA, the CDR3 is TGCGCCAGCCGGACAGGGACAGAAGAGACCCAGTACTTC. V is TRBV5-1 and J is TRBJ2-5; 8 bases map to TRBD1. The CDR3 loop spans 13 amino acids. Germline CDR1 and CDR2: SGHRS and YFSETQ. Trimming cost V 7 bases and J 3 bases; bases outside gene matches: 5.